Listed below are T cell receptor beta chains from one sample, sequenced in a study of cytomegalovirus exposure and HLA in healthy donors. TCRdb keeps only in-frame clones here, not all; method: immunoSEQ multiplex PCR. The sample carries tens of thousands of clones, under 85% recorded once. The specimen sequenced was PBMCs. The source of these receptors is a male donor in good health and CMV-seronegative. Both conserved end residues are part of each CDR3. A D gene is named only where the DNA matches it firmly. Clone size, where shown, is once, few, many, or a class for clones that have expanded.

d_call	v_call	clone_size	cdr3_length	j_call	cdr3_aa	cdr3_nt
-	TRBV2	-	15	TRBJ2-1	CASSEAWGRGNEQFF	TGTGCCAGCAGTGAAGCGTGGGGCAGGGGCAATGAGCAGTTCTTC
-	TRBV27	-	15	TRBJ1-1	CASSLSGHPSTEAFF	TGTGCCAGCAGTTTATCGGGACATCCTAGCACTGAAGCTTTCTTT
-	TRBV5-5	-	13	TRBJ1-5	CASSPSPNQPQHF	TGTGCCAGCAGCCCGTCCCCCAATCAGCCCCAGCATTTT
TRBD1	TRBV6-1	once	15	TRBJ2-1	CASRGQGVSYNEQFF	TGTGCCAGCAGGGGACAGGGGGTGTCCTACAATGAGCAGTTCTTC
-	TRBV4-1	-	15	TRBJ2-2	CASSQDRGESGELFF	TGCGCCAGCAGCCAAGATCGCGGAGAGTCCGGGGAGCTGTTTTTT
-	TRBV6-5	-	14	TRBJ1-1	CASTPAGSVTEAFF	TGTGCCAGCACCCCAGCCGGGTCAGTCACTGAAGCTTTCTTT
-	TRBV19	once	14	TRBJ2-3	CASSIAGLVDTQYF	TGTGCCAGTAGTATCGCCGGGTTGGTAGATACGCAGTATTTT
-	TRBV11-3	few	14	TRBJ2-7	CASSLGASSYEQYF	TGTGCCAGCAGCTTAGGGGCCAGCTCCTACGAGCAGTACTTC
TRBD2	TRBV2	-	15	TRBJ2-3	CASIGLAGGVDTQYF	TGTGCCAGCATCGGACTAGCGGGAGGTGTTGATACGCAGTATTTT
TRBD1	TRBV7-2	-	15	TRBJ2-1	CASSLGVRQGSEQFF	TGTGCCAGCAGCTTAGGAGTGAGACAGGGGAGTGAGCAGTTCTTC
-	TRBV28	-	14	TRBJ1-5	CASSRRGSNQPQHF	TGTGCCAGCAGTCGACGGGGAAGCAATCAGCCCCAGCATTTT
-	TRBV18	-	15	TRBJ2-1	CASSPGLNLNNEQFF	TGTGCCAGCTCACCCGGACTGAATTTAAACAATGAGCAGTTCTTC
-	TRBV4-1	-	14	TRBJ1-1	CASSQSQGSWEAFF	TGCGCCAGCAGCCAAAGTCAGGGATCCTGGGAAGCTTTCTTT
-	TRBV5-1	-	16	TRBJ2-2	CASSFGTGPNTGELFF	TGCGCCAGCAGCTTCGGGACTGGCCCGAACACCGGGGAGCTGTTTTTT
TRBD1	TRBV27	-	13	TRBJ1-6	CANPDRLEAPLHF	TGTGCCAACCCGGACAGGCTCGAGGCACCCCTCCACTTT
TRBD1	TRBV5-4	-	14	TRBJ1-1	CASTEQGTGTEAFF	TGTGCCAGCACCGAACAGGGGACGGGCACTGAAGCTTTCTTT
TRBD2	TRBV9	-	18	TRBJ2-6	CASSPRLAGYSGANVLTF	TGTGCCAGCAGTCCCAGACTAGCGGGTTACTCTGGGGCCAACGTCCTGACTTTC
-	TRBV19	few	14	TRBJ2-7	CASSSRDTAYEQYF	TGTGCCAGTAGTAGCCGGGACACAGCCTACGAGCAGTACTTC
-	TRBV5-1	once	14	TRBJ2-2	CASSLAFMTGELFF	TGCGCCAGCAGCTTGGCCTTTATGACCGGGGAGCTGTTTTTT
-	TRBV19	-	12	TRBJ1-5	CASGVSRQPQHF	TGTGCCAGCGGGGTTTCTCGTCAGCCCCAGCATTTT
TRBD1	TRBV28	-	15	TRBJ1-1	CASSLPLPTGGYAFF	TGTGCCAGCAGTTTACCTCTCCCTACAGGGGGCTACGCTTTCTTT
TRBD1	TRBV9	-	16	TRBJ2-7	CASSPRGQVDIYEQYF	TGTGCCAGCAGCCCCCGGGGACAGGTCGATATATACGAGCAGTACTTC